This passage covers 26 T cell receptor beta chains from one sample sequenced in a study of T cells after posttransplantation cyclophosphamide. The table came from immunoSEQ multiplex PCR; TCRdb's copy has only in-frame clones and leaves some out. Observed in the sample are tens of thousands of clones, none of them singletons. Sequencing input: PBMCs. The receptors originated from a man in his fifties or sixties in good health, CMV-negative, and a related stem cell transplant donor.

This clone was recorded at least ten times. This CDR3 is CASSPRQVVSGANVLTF. The CDR3 nucleotides are TGTGCCAGCTCACCAAGGCAGGTCGTGTCTGGGGCCAACGTCCTGACTTTC. V gene TRBV18 combines with J gene TRBJ2-6; D is undetermined. The CDR3 totals 17 residues. Germline CDR1 KGHSH, CDR2 LQKENI. V was cut by 2 bases and J by 1 base, with 12 bases left in between.

The table lists this clone with many counts. The rearrangement joins TRBV7-6 to TRBJ1-5, with 7 bases aligning to TRBD1. The length of the CDR3 is 14 residues. V dropped 5 bases and J dropped 4; count of bases not matched to a gene: 5. The V gene's germline CDR1 is SGHVS and CDR2 FNYEAQ. The CDR3 region is CASSVGTANQPQHF. The CDR3 bases are TGTGCCAGCAGCGTCGGGACAGCAAATCAGCCCCAGCATTTT.

This clone has a count of ten or more. The rearrangement uses TRBV4-1 and TRBJ1-5; no clear D. There are 13 residues in the CDR3. The V and J ends lost 1 base and 3 bases respectively, with 4 bases between them. Germline CDR1 and CDR2: MGHRA and YSYEKL. CDR3 DNA sequence: TGCGCCAGCAGCCAAGCTCCCAATCAGCCCCAGCATTTT. This encodes CASSQAPNQPQHF.

In its sample, this clone was seen many times. CDR3 DNA sequence: TGTGCCAGCAGTGAAGGGGGGCGGACTGAAGCTTTCTTT. It codes for CASSEGGRTEAFF. The chain links TRBV6-1 to TRBJ1-1, with D perhaps TRBD1 (6 bases). Germline values: CDR1 MNHNS, CDR2 SASEGT. There are 13 residues in the CDR3. Trimming removed 1 base from V and 5 bases from J, with 8 bases in between.

This clone was found many times. The chain carries TRBV7-3 and TRBJ1-6; possibly TRBD1 for D (5 bases). V lost 5 bases to trimming and J lost 13 bases, with 18 bases between them. Germline CDR1 is SGHTA and CDR2 is FQGTGA. This CDR3 is 14 amino acids long. CDR3 nucleotides: TGTGCCAGCAGCCTCAGCGGGCAGGGAGAGCCCCTCCACTTT. This encodes CASSLSGQGEPLHF. The variable domain in full, completed from reference TRBV7-3 and TRBJ1-6, reads GAGVSQTPSNKVTEKGKYVELRCDPISGHTALYWYRQSLGQGPEFLIYFQGTGAADDSGLPNDRFFAVRPEGSVSTLKIQRTERGDSAVYLCASSLSGQGEPLHFGNGTRLTVT.

This clone was observed a few times. As DNA, the CDR3 is TGTGCCAGCAGTCTGGAGGGGCGAGGTGAAGCTTTCTTT. This gives the protein CASSLEGRGEAFF. The rearrangement links TRBV6-5 to TRBJ1-1; tentative D call: TRBD1 (5 bases). Trimming stripped 5 bases from V and 7 bases from J, with 14 bases between. The CDR3 covers 13 residues. Per germline, CDR1 MNHEY and CDR2 SVGAGI.

This clone was picked up a small number of times. A much larger clone sits a single nucleotide away, making a read error possible. The genes are TRBV5-8 and TRBJ1-2; weak D call: TRBD1 (5 bases). This CDR3 contains 16 residues. The V gene's germline CDR1 is SGHTS and CDR2 YDEGEE. Trimming pared 3 bases from V and 2 bases from J, leaving 17 bases between. The CDR3: CASSSDSNRQNYGYTF. The CDR3 bases are TGTGCCAGCAGCTCGGATAGTAACAGGCAGAACTATGGCTACACCTTC.

This clone was seen repeatedly, ten times or more. The chain links TRBV27 to TRBJ1-6, with 9 bases identical to TRBD1. The germline V gene encodes CDR1 MNHEY and CDR2 SMNVEV (reference sequence). The J segment lost 5 bases and the V segment lost 6 bases, leaving 5 bases of the junction unmatched. The CDR3 sequence is 15 residues long. The CDR3 DNA reads TGTGCCAGCAGGGGACAGGGCGGCAATAATTCACCCCTCCACTTT. It encodes CASRGQGGNNSPLHF.

This clone occurred many times. CDR3 residues: CASSLDGGTVRGYTF. The DNA of the CDR3 is TGTGCCAGCAGCTTAGACGGTGGGACAGTTAGGGGCTACACCTTC. The chain carries TRBV7-2 and TRBJ1-2; 7 bases are a match to TRBD1. The V and J ends lost 1 base and 8 bases, in that order; junction bases with no gene match: 10. Per germline, CDR1 SGHTA and CDR2 FQGNSA. This CDR3 contains 15 residues.

There are many counts of this clone. The gene calls are TRBV18 and TRBJ1-2; 8 positions match TRBD1. The trim removed 0 bases at V and 4 bases at J, leaving 1 base unmatched. Germline V gives CDR1 KGHSH, CDR2 LQKENI. The CDR3 totals 14 residues. The CDR3 loop reads CASSPPTGAYGYTF. In nucleotides, the CDR3 is TGTGCCAGCTCACCACCGACAGGGGCCTATGGCTACACCTTC.

This clone occurred many times. The gene calls are TRBV2 and TRBJ2-2, with TRBD2 identical over 9 bases. Germline loops: CDR1 SNHLY, CDR2 FYNNEI. The CDR3 has 14 residues. The junction had 7 bases not matched to a gene; V was cut back by 7 bases and J by 7 bases. The CDR3 DNA reads TGTGCCAGCACCAACGGACTAGCGAACGGGGAGCTGTTTTTT. Its protein is CASTNGLANGELFF. Looking up the rest from reference TRBV2 and TRBJ2-2 gives the full variable domain: EPEVTQTPSHQVTQMGQEVILRCVPISNHLYFYWYRQILGQKVEFLVSFYNNEISEKSEIFDDQFSVERPDGSNFTLKIRSTKLEDSAMYFCASTNGLANGELFFGEGSRLTVL.

This clone has at least ten counts. The genes are TRBV20-1 and TRBJ2-7; maybe TRBD1 (6 bases). V dropped 5 bases and J dropped 6 bases, with 11 bases sitting between them. This CDR3 spans 11 amino acids. Per the germline V gene, CDR1 is DFQATT and CDR2 is SNEGSKA (reference sequence). As DNA, the CDR3 is TGCAGTGCTGGACAAGGGGGCGAGCAGTACTTC. Its protein is CSAGQGGEQYF.

This clone showed up many times. V and J are TRBV2 and TRBJ1-6; D might be TRBD1 (5 bases). CDR3 length equals 13 residues. The germline V and J ends were trimmed by 6 bases and 6 bases, with 9 bases remaining between them. Looked up from germline, CDR1 is SNHLY and CDR2 is FYNNEI. CDR3 in DNA: TGTGCCAGCAGGACAGAAGTTAATTCACCCCTCCACTTT. Its protein product is CASRTEVNSPLHF.

This clone appeared many times. The CDR3 spells CASSSNSNQPQHF. The CDR3 coding sequence is TGTGCCAGCAGCTCCAATAGCAATCAGCCCCAGCATTTT. The genes are TRBV7-3 and TRBJ1-5; no definite D call. The germline V and J ends were trimmed by 4 bases and 0 bases, with 4 bases remaining between them. Germline V gives CDR1 SGHTA, CDR2 FQGTGA. The CDR3 runs 13 residues.

Many counts were recorded for this clone. This CDR3 reads CASRWEGYGYTF. DNA for the CDR3: TGTGCCAGCAGGTGGGAGGGCTATGGCTACACCTTC. The chain couples TRBV2 to TRBJ1-2; D is unresolved. Trimming took off 6 bases at V and 4 bases at J, with 9 bases between the two ends. There are 12 residues in the CDR3. Germline V gives CDR1 SNHLY, CDR2 FYNNEI.

This clone was detected many times. The CDR3 loop is CASSDPGQGFREKLFF. The CDR3 DNA reads TGTGCCAGCAGTGACCCGGGACAGGGGTTTAGGGAAAAACTGTTTTTT. The chain recombines TRBV6-1 with TRBJ1-4; 10 nucleotides line up with TRBD1. The germline CDR1 and CDR2 sequences are MNHNS and SASEGT. The CDR3 consists of 16 residues. Unmatched junction bases numbered 9, after V lost 3 bases and J lost 8 bases.

The sample holds many counts of this clone. The CDR3 nucleotides read TGCAGCGTGAGGTCGGGTCCCGACGAGCAGTACTTC. Protein product: CSVRSGPDEQYF. The chain has TRBV29-1 and TRBJ2-7; D is uncertain. V lost 6 bases, J lost 5 bases, and 14 bases lay in between. The CDR3 runs to 12 residues. Germline CDR1 SQVTM, CDR2 ANQGSEA.

This clone was counted ten times or more. V is TRBV6-6 and J is TRBJ1-5, with D tentatively TRBD1 (5 bases). Germline-derived CDR1 and CDR2 are MNHNY and SVGAGI (reference sequence). The CDR3 spans 16 residues. V was shortened by 6 bases and J by 0 bases, with 15 bases between the two germline ends. CDR3 loop: CASSSYGGYSNQPQHF. CDR3 nucleotide sequence: TGTGCCAGCAGCTCCTACGGGGGGTATAGCAATCAGCCCCAGCATTTT.

This clone was observed many times. The genes are TRBV7-3 and TRBJ2-1, with D tentatively TRBD2 (7 bases). The V and J ends lost 6 bases and 3 bases respectively, with 15 bases between them. Germline V gene sequence: CDR1 SGHTA, CDR2 FQGTGA. The CDR3 contains 15 residues. CDR3 in amino acids: CASSPSGGGYNEQFF. DNA for the CDR3: TGTGCCAGCAGTCCTAGCGGAGGGGGCTACAATGAGCAGTTCTTC.

This clone occurred many times. The V and J genes are TRBV18 and TRBJ2-2; 10 bases fit TRBD2. The CDR3 consists of 15 residues. Unmatched junction bases numbered 6, after V lost 4 bases and J lost 7 bases. Germline-derived CDR1 and CDR2 are KGHSH and LQKENI. The DNA for the CDR3 is TGTGCCAGCTCACGTGGGACTAGCGATAGCGGGGAGCTGTTTTTT. Its protein product is CASSRGTSDSGELFF. Looking up the rest from reference TRBV18 and TRBJ2-2 gives the full variable domain: NAGVMQNPRHLVRRRGQEARLRCSPMKGHSHVYWYRQLPEEGLKFMVYLQKENIIDESGMPKERFSAEFPKEGPSILRIQQVVRGDSAAYFCASSRGTSDSGELFFGEGSRLTVL.

This clone was counted many times. The chain employs TRBV4-2 and TRBJ2-7; 13 bases are shared with TRBD2. From germline, CDR1 is LGHNA and CDR2 YNFKEQ. V shed 0 bases and J 6 bases; nucleotides not matched to a gene: 8. The length of the CDR3 is 17 residues. The CDR3 loop is CASSQDSTSGRALEQYF. The CDR3 nucleotides read TGTGCCAGCAGCCAAGACTCAACTAGCGGGAGGGCCCTCGAGCAGTACTTC.

The table lists this clone with many counts. The rearrangement links TRBV18 to TRBJ1-6, with D possibly matching TRBD1 (5 bases). The germline CDR1 and CDR2 sequences are KGHSH and LQKENI. The ends were cut back, 2 bases at V and 6 bases at J, with 5 bases in the middle. The CDR3 spans 13 residues. The CDR3 region is CASSPRGNSPLHF. In DNA, the CDR3 is TGTGCCAGCTCACCAAGGGGTAATTCACCCCTCCACTTT.

This clone came up many times. The V and J genes are TRBV30 and TRBJ2-2, with a tentative D call TRBD2 (5 bases). Trimming stripped 0 bases from V and 5 bases from J, with 10 bases between. CDR1 is GTSNPN, CDR2 SVGIG, per germline (reference sequence). This CDR3 has 14 amino acids. CDR3: CAWSVLGSTGELFF. In DNA form, the CDR3 reads TGTGCCTGGAGTGTACTGGGGAGTACCGGGGAGCTGTTTTTT.

This clone is labeled medium-sized. CDR3 sequence reads: CSVASGDYNEQFF. Written as DNA, the CDR3 is TGCAGCGTTGCTAGCGGAGACTACAATGAGCAGTTCTTC. The gene calls are TRBV29-1 and TRBJ2-1; the match to TRBD2 covers 7 bases. CDR3 size: 13 residues. The ends lost 4 bases at V and 3 bases at J; junction bases unmatched: 3. Germline CDR1 SQVTM, CDR2 ANQGSEA.

This clone has ten or more counts. Other DNA variants within this sample encode the same CDR3. The CDR3, as DNA: TGTGCCAGCAGCTATTATACAGATACGCAGTATTTT. Protein product: CASSYYTDTQYF. The gene calls are TRBV11-2 and TRBJ2-3, with D hard to call. Deletions cut 4 bases from V and 3 bases from J, with 5 bases between. CDR1 and CDR2 (germline): SGHAT, FQNNGV. The CDR3 contains 12 residues.

This clone was counted at least ten times. The chain joins TRBV19 to TRBJ1-5; D might be TRBD1 (5 bases). V was cut by 10 bases and J by 6 bases, with 16 bases left in between. This CDR3 comprises 13 residues. Germline assignment: CDR1 LNHDA and CDR2 SQIVND (reference sequence). The chain's CDR3 is CAIAASRGQPQHF. DNA of the CDR3: TGTGCCATCGCGGCCAGTAGGGGTCAGCCCCAGCATTTT. The variable domain in full, completed from reference TRBV19 and TRBJ1-5, reads DGGITQSPKYLFRKEGQNVTLSCEQNLNHDAMYWYRQDPGQGLRLIYYSQIVNDFQKGDIAEGYSVSREKKESFPLTVTSAQKNPTAFYLCAIAASRGQPQHFGDGTRLSIL.